These 24 T cell receptor beta chains were all obtained from the same sample, sequenced in a study of T cell repertoires in cytomegalovirus infection. In TCRdb, the reads were re-called with MiXCR into one record per CDR3 protein. The data contain around 260,000 distinct CDR3 sequences, around 25% of them singletons. The sequencing sample was made of PBMCs. These receptors were taken from a human donor in good health (CMV status not recorded). Some clones in this sample may be carry-over from other donors' samples.

V usage is TRBV7-2 and J usage is TRBJ2-5, with D possibly being TRBD1 (6 bases). This CDR3 has 14 amino acids. Trimming left V 2 bases short and J 4 bases short, with 11 bases between. Germline V gives CDR1 SGHTA, CDR2 FQGNSA. The chain's CDR3 is CASSLMGQRETQYF. The CDR3 bases are TGTGCCAGCAGCTTAATGGGACAAAGAGAGACCCAGTACTTC.

The chain couples TRBV28 to TRBJ1-2; D is unclear. The CDR3 runs 15 residues. V lost 3 bases and J lost 6, with 17 bases in between. The germline V gene encodes CDR1 MDHEN and CDR2 SYDVKM. CDR3 DNA: TGTGCCAGCAGTTTCGGGGTAATCGGGTGGAATGGCTACACCTTC. Protein product: CASSFGVIGWNGYTF.

The chain combines TRBV7-8 with TRBJ2-2; 13 positions match TRBD2. This CDR3 region has 16 residues. Germline V gene sequence: CDR1 SGHVS, CDR2 FQNEAQ. V lost 4 bases, J lost 3 bases, and 2 bases stayed unmatched. CDR3 loop: CASSSTSGRYTGELFF. The DNA for the CDR3 is TGTGCCAGCAGCTCGACTAGCGGGAGGTACACCGGGGAGCTGTTTTTT.

The sample holds many counts of this clonotype. V usage is TRBV7-6 and J usage is TRBJ1-3; unclear D gene. V gave up 5 bases and J gave up 4 bases, with 15 bases separating them. This CDR3 is built from 15 residues. Germline-derived CDR1 and CDR2 are SGHVS and FNYEAQ. The CDR3 DNA reads TGTGCCAGCAGCCCGGCGGCCCCGAGGGGAAACACCATATATTTT. Its translation is CASSPAAPRGNTIYF.

The V and J genes are TRBV15 and TRBJ1-2, with a tentative D call TRBD1 (5 bases). V was shortened by 0 bases and J by 7 bases, with 9 bases between the two germline ends. Looked up from germline, CDR1 is LNHNV and CDR2 is YYDKDF (reference sequence). The CDR3 has 13 residues. CDR3 region: CATSRDGGSGYTF. CDR3 bases: TGTGCCACCAGCAGAGATGGGGGGAGTGGCTACACCTTC.

The chain recombines TRBV20-1 with TRBJ2-1, with 10 bases matching TRBD2. CDR1 and CDR2 (germline): DFQATT, SNEGSKA (reference sequence). CDR3 length equals 15 residues. After removal of 5 bases from V and 5 bases from J, the junction contained 9 bases not matched to a gene. This CDR3 reads CSAQDLAGVDNEQFF. The CDR3, as DNA: TGCAGTGCTCAAGACCTAGCGGGAGTCGACAATGAGCAGTTCTTC.

The V call is TRBV20-1, the J call TRBJ1-5; 7 bases fit TRBD1. CDR1 is DFQATT, CDR2 SNEGSKA, per germline (reference sequence). The CDR3 has 15 amino acids. J lost 2 bases, V lost 1 base, and 5 bases had no gene match. The CDR3 here is CSARVGGQGNQPQHF. The DNA of the CDR3 is TGCAGTGCTAGAGTGGGAGGACAGGGCAATCAGCCCCAGCATTTT.

The J gene is TRBJ2-5, the V gene TRBV11-3; 12 nucleotides match TRBD1. Germline V lookup: CDR1 SGHNT, CDR2 YENEEA. The V and J ends lost 5 bases and 4 bases, in that order; junction bases with no gene match: 11. This CDR3 has 17 residues. The CDR3 nucleotides are TGTGCCAGCAGCCTCTCCTCGGGACAGGGGGCTGGAGAGACCCAGTACTTC. This translates into CASSLSSGQGAGETQYF.

In this sample, this clonotype turned up many times. The rearrangement uses TRBV7-2 and TRBJ1-4, with D perhaps TRBD1 (5 bases). The CDR3 runs to 15 residues. V was trimmed by 5 bases and J by 3 bases, leaving 13 bases between them. Germline CDR1 reads SGHTA; CDR2 reads FQGNSA. CDR3: CASSDRRGANEKLFF. In DNA, the CDR3 is TGTGCCAGCAGCGACAGACGGGGTGCTAATGAAAAACTGTTTTTT.

This clonotype was seen repeatedly, ten times or more. The chain links TRBV7-2 to TRBJ1-1; no firm D call. V was shortened by 1 base and J by 10 bases, with 7 bases between the two germline ends. The CDR3 covers 11 residues. The germline gives CDR1 SGHTA, CDR2 FQGNSA. CDR3 protein: CASSLVGGAFF. In nucleotides, the CDR3 is TGTGCCAGCAGCTTAGTCGGCGGAGCTTTCTTT.

V is TRBV30 and J is TRBJ2-2, with a tentative D call TRBD1 (5 bases). This CDR3 has 14 residues. Germline assignment: CDR1 GTSNPN and CDR2 SVGIG (reference sequence). V lost 2 bases to trimming and J lost 2 bases, with 9 bases between them. The CDR3 nucleotides are TGTGCCTGGAGTTCGACAGCCAACACCGGGGAGCTGTTTTTT. Encoded protein: CAWSSTANTGELFF.

This clonotype was detected a few times. The CDR3 nucleotides are TGTGCCAGTGGAAAGGTCGACTATGGCTACACCTTC. Amino acid sequence: CASGKVDYGYTF. The chain carries TRBV19 and TRBJ1-2, with unresolved D. This CDR3 spans 12 amino acids. V gave up 8 bases and J gave up 3 bases, with 10 bases separating them. The V gene's germline CDR1 is LNHDA and CDR2 SQIVND (reference sequence). Combining the CDR3 with reference TRBV19 and TRBJ1-2 gives the whole variable domain DGGITQSPKYLFRKEGQNVTLSCEQNLNHDAMYWYRQDPGQGLRLIYYSQIVNDFQKGDIAEGYSVSREKKESFPLTVTSAQKNPTAFYLCASGKVDYGYTFGSGTRLTVV.

The chain is built from TRBV19 and TRBJ2-7; 11 bases are a match to TRBD1. This CDR3 is built from 14 residues. V shed 6 bases and J 4 bases; nucleotides not matched to a gene: 5. Germline V CDR1 and CDR2: LNHDA, SQIVND (reference sequence). Here the CDR3 reads CASRPDRGRYEQYF. CDR3 DNA sequence: TGTGCCAGTAGACCGGACAGGGGGCGGTACGAGCAGTACTTC.

The rearrangement joins TRBV7-2 to TRBJ1-2; D is unresolved. Germline values: CDR1 SGHTA, CDR2 FQGNSA. Deletions cut 1 base from V and 0 bases from J, with 6 bases between. This CDR3 contains 14 residues. CDR3 coding DNA: TGTGCCAGCAGCTTAGTTACAGCTAACTATGGCTACACCTTC. This encodes CASSLVTANYGYTF.

This clonotype showed up just a few times. V and J are TRBV5-1 and TRBJ1-2, with 10 bases lining up with TRBD1. From germline, CDR1 is SGHRS and CDR2 YFSETQ. CDR3 length equals 14 residues. J was trimmed by 5 bases and V by 2 bases; bases with no gene match: 3. DNA for the CDR3: TGCGCCAGCAGCTTCGGGACAGGGGCGTATGGCTACACCTTC. It yields the protein CASSFGTGAYGYTF.

The chain couples TRBV5-6 to TRBJ2-7; no clear D. Germline loops: CDR1 SGHDT, CDR2 YYEEEE. Trimming cost V 5 bases and J 7 bases, with 16 bases left between them. The CDR3 spans 13 residues. CDR3 coding DNA: TGTGCCAGCAGACACACATTGACGAAAGAGCAGTACTTC. Translated, it gives CASRHTLTKEQYF.

This rearrangement joins TRBV5-1 to TRBJ2-5; the D gene is possibly TRBD1 (5 bases). Trimming removed 4 bases from V and 0 bases from J, with 10 bases in between. The CDR3 length is 14 residues. Germline CDR1 and CDR2: SGHRS and YFSETQ. CDR3 in DNA: TGCGCCAGCAGCCGGACGACAGACCAAGAGACCCAGTACTTC. Protein product: CASSRTTDQETQYF.

There are many counts of this clonotype. The gene calls are TRBV29-1 and TRBJ1-2; D is unresolved. Trimming pared 5 bases from V and 4 bases from J, leaving 14 bases between. The CDR3 is 13 residues long. Germline V gene data show CDR1 as SQVTM and CDR2 as ANQGSEA. Here the CDR3 reads CSVKPSSSYGYTF. The CDR3 coding sequence is TGCAGCGTTAAACCCTCTTCGAGCTATGGCTACACCTTC.

The CDR3 region has the DNA TGTGCCAGCAGCTTATACACAGGGGGGGGCGGCAATCAGCCCCAGCATTTT. Its translation: CASSLYTGGGGNQPQHF. The J gene is TRBJ1-5, the V gene TRBV5-8, with 8 bases aligning to TRBD1. The CDR3 contains 17 residues. The trim removed 2 bases at V and 2 bases at J, leaving 9 bases unmatched. CDR1 and CDR2 from the germline V gene are SGHTS and YDEGEE.

This clonotype occurred a few times. Written as DNA, the CDR3 is TGTGCCATCAGCGCCGGGACTAGCGTCAACACCGGGGAGCTGTTTTTT. As protein: CAISAGTSVNTGELFF. The chain joins TRBV10-3 to TRBJ2-2; 10 bases are a match to TRBD2. Germline V gives CDR1 ENHRY, CDR2 SYGVKD. This CDR3 contains 16 residues. Trimming at V came to 6 bases and at J to 2 bases, leaving 6 bases not matched to a gene.

The gene calls are TRBV20-1 and TRBJ2-1, with 8 bases fitting TRBD2. Germline CDR1 is DFQATT and CDR2 is SNEGSKA (reference sequence). V lost 2 bases and J lost 3; bases outside the gene matches: 6. The CDR3 runs 15 residues. CDR3 nucleotide sequence: TGCAGTGCTAGATCGACTAGCGCCAGCTACAATGAGCAGTTCTTC. It translates to CSARSTSASYNEQFF.

The gene calls are TRBV5-1 and TRBJ2-1, with unresolved D. V lost 2 bases and J 4 bases, leaving 4 bases between the germline ends. From germline, CDR1 is SGHRS and CDR2 YFSETQ. CDR3 length equals 12 residues. The CDR3: CASSFVYNEQFF. For the CDR3, the DNA is TGCGCCAGCAGCTTCGTTTACAATGAGCAGTTCTTC.

The table lists this clonotype with many counts. The chain combines TRBV7-8 with TRBJ2-1; TRBD1 aligns across 9 bases. CDR1 is SGHVS and CDR2 is FQNEAQ in the germline V gene. The junction had 7 bases not matched to a gene; V was cut back by 1 base and J by 9 bases. The CDR3 runs to 15 residues. CDR3 sequence (DNA): TGTGCCAGCAGCTTAGTTTTACAGGGGGCCGGTGAGCAGTTCTTC. This sequence encodes CASSLVLQGAGEQFF.

This clonotype was counted a few times. This sequence joins TRBV5-4 and TRBJ2-7; TRBD1 might be the D (5 bases). The length of the CDR3 is 15 residues. The V end lost 2 bases, the J end lost 1 base, and 13 bases lay between the germline ends. Per germline, CDR1 SGHNT and CDR2 YYREEE (reference sequence). Here the CDR3 reads CASSFWAGPSYEQYF. In DNA, the CDR3 is TGTGCCAGCAGCTTTTGGGCAGGGCCTTCCTACGAGCAGTACTTC.